Listed here are 32 T cell receptor beta chains from one sample, sequenced in a study of T cells after yellow fever vaccination. TCRdb reprocessed the 5' RACE reads via MiXCR and lists one record per CDR3 protein. The sample gives 300,000 or so distinct CDR3 sequences, 13% of which show up once; 0.4% to 0.55% is in the top ten. Here the sequenced sample was CD4+ T cells sorted from PBMCs, taken 45 days after the yellow fever booster vaccination. These receptors were taken from a man under 40 who received the YFV17D yellow fever vaccine.

This clonotype was seen at least ten times. The chain is built from TRBV29-1 and TRBJ2-3; D uncertain. Germline V gene lookup returns CDR1 SQVTM and CDR2 ANQGSEA. V was shortened by 0 bases and J by 8 bases, with 9 bases between the two germline ends. The CDR3 has 12 amino acids. The CDR3 is CSVEDLRSTQYF. CDR3 nucleotide sequence: TGCAGCGTTGAAGATCTCCGGTCTACGCAGTATTTT.

The chain joins TRBV7-2 to TRBJ2-1, with 7 positions matching TRBD2. The CDR3 runs to 13 residues. V was pared by 5 bases and J by 8 bases, with 6 bases of the junction left unmatched. Germline V gene lookup returns CDR1 SGHTA and CDR2 FQGNSA. CDR3 sequence: CASSRGGKDEQFF. Written as DNA, the CDR3 is TGTGCCAGCAGCAGGGGAGGGAAGGATGAGCAGTTCTTC. Looking up the rest from reference TRBV7-2 and TRBJ2-1 gives the full variable domain: GAGVSQSPSNKVTEKGKDVELRCDPISGHTALYWYRQSLGQGLEFLIYFQGNSAPDKSGLPSDRFSAERTGGSVSTLTIQRTQQEDSAVYLCASSRGGKDEQFFGPGTRLTVL.

This clonotype appeared a few times. The CDR3 DNA sequence: TGTGCCAGCAGCCAACCTGACACCTTAGCCAAAAACATTCAGTACTTC. Protein sequence: CASSQPDTLAKNIQYF. The rearrangement uses TRBV3-1 and TRBJ2-4; no clear D gene. V was cut by 2 bases and J by 0 bases, with 11 bases left in between. Per germline, CDR1 LGHDT and CDR2 YNNKEL (reference sequence). This CDR3 has 16 residues.

Notes on this clonotype: One junction end disagrees with the germline gene, perhaps due to a read error. J is TRBJ2-2 and V is TRBV5-1; D might be TRBD1 (5 bases). Germline assignment: CDR1 SGHRS and CDR2 YFSETQ. This CDR3 has 15 residues. The CDR3 is CTSSLRWGPTGELFF. CDR3 DNA: TGCACCAGCAGCTTGAGATGGGGCCCCACCGGGGAGCTGTTTTTT.

This clonotype was recorded a few times. The chain has TRBV7-2 and TRBJ1-1, with D maybe TRBD1 (5 bases). Trimming took off 2 bases at V and 1 base at J, with 11 bases between the two ends. The V gene's germline CDR1 is SGHTA and CDR2 FQGNSA. The length of the CDR3 is 15 residues. The CDR3 reads CASSLLGAANTEAFF. The CDR3 DNA is TGTGCCAGCAGCTTATTAGGGGCGGCGAACACTGAAGCTTTCTTT.

This sequence joins TRBV6-2 or TRBV6-3 and TRBJ2-1; 11 bases are shared with TRBD2. The CDR3 totals 15 residues. V lost 1 base, J lost 10 bases, and 6 bases stayed unmatched. The V gene's germline CDR1 is MNHEY and CDR2 SVGEGT. In nucleotides, the CDR3 is TGTGCCAGCAGTTACTTAGCGGGAGGGCCAAAGGAGCAGTTCTTC. Translation: CASSYLAGGPKEQFF.

This clonotype was seen only a few times. The rearrangement joins TRBV5-1 to TRBJ2-1; 8 nucleotides line up with TRBD1. The CDR3 sequence is 18 residues long. Germline CDR1 SGHRS, CDR2 YFSETQ. J gave up 0 bases and V 3 bases, and 11 bases lay outside the gene matches. The CDR3 DNA follows: TGCGCCAGCAGCTCACGACAGGGGCCGAGGAGCTCCTACAATGAGCAGTTCTTC. It encodes CASSSRQGPRSSYNEQFF.

The sample holds a few counts of this clonotype. The chain combines TRBV28 with TRBJ1-2, with D uncertain. Per germline, CDR1 MDHEN and CDR2 SYDVKM. The CDR3 totals 12 residues. The V gene lost 6 bases and the J gene lost 7 bases, with 12 bases spanning the gap. CDR3 DNA: TGTGCCAGCAGGGGGTCCTCTTTTGGCTACACCTTC. Translated, it gives CASRGSSFGYTF.

The rearrangement links TRBV4-3 to TRBJ2-5; tentatively, D is TRBD2 (6 bases). The CDR3 is 17 amino acids. Germline CDR1 and CDR2: LGHNA and YSLEER. Trimming shortened V by 2 bases and J by 5 bases, and 21 bases separated the two germline ends. The chain's CDR3 is CASSQRASSRGGETQYF. The CDR3 nucleotides read TGCGCCAGCAGCCAAAGAGCTTCCTCTCGTGGGGGGGAGACCCAGTACTTC.

This clonotype was counted many times. The J gene is TRBJ2-1, the V gene TRBV6-5, with 13 nucleotides matching TRBD2. The junction had 5 bases not matched to a gene; V was cut back by 4 bases and J by 5 bases. CDR3 length: 16 amino acids. In germline, CDR1 is MNHEY, CDR2 SVGAGI. The CDR3 is CASSSPGLAGHNEQFF. The CDR3 region has the DNA TGTGCCAGCAGTTCCCCGGGACTAGCGGGGCACAATGAGCAGTTCTTC.

This clonotype was recorded at least ten times. The genes are TRBV20-1 and TRBJ2-7; no reliable D call. The CDR3 spans 15 residues. Germline V gives CDR1 DFQATT, CDR2 SNEGSKA (reference sequence). The V end lost 0 bases, the J end lost 0 bases, and 12 bases lay between the germline ends. Written as DNA, the CDR3 is TGCAGTGCTAGAGATCCGCGACGGAACTCCTACGAGCAGTACTTC. Translation gives CSARDPRRNSYEQYF.

The chain employs TRBV15 and TRBJ2-2; no clear D gene. V was pared by 4 bases and J by 9 bases, with 15 bases between. The germline CDR1 and CDR2 sequences are LNHNV and YYDKDF (reference sequence). The CDR3 is 14 amino acids. This chain's CDR3 is CATSTSGSAWELFF. CDR3 in DNA: TGTGCCACCAGCACTAGTGGCTCCGCCTGGGAGCTGTTTTTT.

V gene TRBV12-3 or TRBV12-4 combines with J gene TRBJ1-5, with a possible D match to TRBD1 (5 bases). CDR3 size: 16 residues. Trimming cost V 2 bases and J 5 bases, with 16 bases left between them. CDR3 coding DNA: TGTGCCAGCAGTTTAAGGGGCTCGGTGGGACATCAGCCCCAGCATTTT. This sequence encodes CASSLRGSVGHQPQHF.

J is TRBJ2-4 and V is TRBV19; tentative D call: TRBD1 (5 bases). Trimming left V 5 bases short and J 0 bases short, with 11 bases between. Germline V gives CDR1 LNHDA, CDR2 SQIVND (reference sequence). The CDR3 consists of 15 residues. CDR3 sequence reads: CASSPIDRAKNIQYF. CDR3 sequence (DNA): TGTGCCAGTAGTCCGATCGACAGAGCCAAAAACATTCAGTACTTC.

This clonotype was detected only once. The chain uses TRBV25-1 and TRBJ2-7, with unresolved D. From germline, CDR1 is MGHDK and CDR2 SYGVNS. The V and J ends lost 4 bases and 1 base respectively, with 8 bases between them. The length of the CDR3 is 13 residues. Here the CDR3 reads CASSAPSSYEQYF. DNA for the CDR3: TGTGCCAGCAGTGCCCCCTCATCCTACGAGCAGTACTTC.

This clonotype turned up a few times. This chain links TRBV20-1 with TRBJ2-7, with D possibly being TRBD1 or TRBD2 (5 bases each). Between the trimmed V and J ends, which lost 3 bases and 9 bases, there was a span of 15 bases. Germline CDR1 and CDR2: DFQATT and SNEGSKA (reference sequence). The CDR3 consists of 12 residues. The DNA of the CDR3 is TGCAGTGCTAGTGGGACCCAACGCGGGCAGTACTTC. Translating gives CSASGTQRGQYF.

Concerning this clonotype itself: The germline gene is not matched at one end of the junction; a read error may be the cause. The chain employs TRBV5-1 and TRBJ2-7; tentative D call: TRBD1 (5 bases). Looked up from germline, CDR1 is SGHRS and CDR2 is YFSETQ. The CDR3 sequence is 12 residues long. CDR3 sequence reads: CASSDSGIHPDF. The CDR3 nucleotides are TGCGCCAGCAGCGACTCAGGGATCCACCCTGATTTC.

This clonotype was found a few times. The chain joins TRBV29-1 to TRBJ1-1; TRBD1 matches 7 bases. CDR1 and CDR2 from the germline V gene are SQVTM and ANQGSEA. The V gene end was trimmed by 7 bases and the J gene end by 7 bases; junction bases not matched to a gene: 3. The CDR3 is 10 residues long. This CDR3 is CSGTGIEAFF. In DNA form, the CDR3 reads TGCAGCGGGACAGGAATTGAAGCTTTCTTT.

This clonotype has just a few counts. The chain links TRBV5-1 to TRBJ1-2; 8 bases align to TRBD1. Germline values: CDR1 SGHRS, CDR2 YFSETQ. Trimming removed 4 bases from V and 8 bases from J; junction bases left unmatched: 13. The CDR3 loop spans 15 amino acids. This CDR3 is CASSLEPGQAMGYTF. In nucleotides, the CDR3 is TGCGCCAGCAGCCTCGAACCGGGACAGGCTATGGGCTACACCTTC.

A few counts support this clonotype. The chain recombines TRBV20-1 with TRBJ2-7; TRBD2 matches 7 bases. Trimming cost V 5 bases and J 0 bases; bases outside gene matches: 7. The CDR3 extends over 14 amino acids. The germline V gene encodes CDR1 DFQATT and CDR2 SNEGSKA (reference sequence). The CDR3 protein is CSASTSAISYEQYF. The CDR3 DNA reads as TGCAGTGCTTCTACTAGCGCTATCTCCTACGAGCAGTACTTC.

This clonotype has only a few counts. Here the CDR3 reads CASSRTSGRGWADTQYF. The CDR3 DNA reads TGTGCCAGCAGCAGGACTAGCGGGAGGGGCTGGGCAGATACGCAGTATTTT. The chain uses TRBV7-2 and TRBJ2-3; TRBD2 aligns across 15 bases. Unmatched junction bases numbered 7, after V lost 5 bases and J lost 4 bases. The CDR3 is 17 amino acids. Germline CDR1 and CDR2: SGHTA and FQGNSA.

This clonotype was counted only a few times. This chain connects TRBV29-1 to TRBJ1-1; no definite D call. Germline values: CDR1 SQVTM, CDR2 ANQGSEA. V was clipped by 5 bases and J by 3 bases, with 7 bases between them. This CDR3 is built from 11 residues. The CDR3 DNA is TGCAGCGTTTCGGTAGACACTGAAGCTTTCTTT. This sequence encodes CSVSVDTEAFF.

The chain combines TRBV4-2 with TRBJ1-4; 10 positions match TRBD1. There are 15 residues in the CDR3. V lost 2 bases, J lost 9 bases, and 6 bases stayed unmatched. Germline-derived CDR1 and CDR2 are LGHNA and YNFKEQ. The chain's CDR3 is CASSQTRQGAQKLFF. In DNA form, the CDR3 reads TGTGCCAGCAGCCAAACCCGACAGGGGGCTCAAAAACTGTTTTTT.

This chain uses TRBV5-1 with TRBJ2-1, with D possibly being TRBD2 (6 bases). CDR3 length: 13 amino acids. V lost 0 bases and J lost 10, with 11 bases in between. The germline gives CDR1 SGHRS, CDR2 YFSETQ. The CDR3 DNA reads as TGCGCCAGCAGCTTGGAGTCGGGAGACGAGCAGTTCTTC. It is translated as CASSLESGDEQFF.

This clonotype appeared a few times. J is TRBJ2-1 and V is TRBV12-3 or TRBV12-4; 10 bases line up with TRBD2. Trimming at V came to 6 bases and at J to 4 bases, leaving 3 bases not matched to a gene. This CDR3 is 14 amino acids long. The CDR3 DNA reads as TGTGCCAGCAGGCTAGCGGGAGCGTACAATGAGCAGTTCTTC. Amino acid sequence: CASRLAGAYNEQFF.

This clonotype showed up just a few times. This chain's CDR3 is CASSFRGRGNTGELFF. The CDR3 bases are TGTGCCAGCAGTTTTAGGGGGAGAGGGAACACCGGGGAGCTGTTTTTT. The J gene is TRBJ2-2, the V gene TRBV27; D is possibly TRBD1 (6 bases). V lost 3 bases, J lost 1 base, and 12 bases lay in between. Germline V CDR1 and CDR2: MNHEY, SMNVEV (reference sequence). The CDR3 has 16 residues.

This clonotype appeared a few times. The rearrangement uses TRBV20-1 and TRBJ1-5, with unresolved D. Per germline, CDR1 DFQATT and CDR2 SNEGSKA (reference sequence). V was trimmed by 4 bases and J by 0 bases, leaving 4 bases between them. The CDR3 length is 12 residues. For the CDR3, the DNA is TGCAGTGCTATTAGTAGCAATCAGCCCCAGCATTTT. This codes for CSAISSNQPQHF.

The rearrangement uses TRBV7-2 and TRBJ2-7; TRBD2 agrees at 8 bases. Trimming at V came to 2 bases and at J to 2 bases, leaving 5 bases not matched to a gene. CDR1 and CDR2 (germline): SGHTA, FQGNSA. This CDR3 has 15 amino acids. CDR3 DNA sequence: TGTGCCAGCAGCTTACGCCCGGGGGGGACCTACGAGCAGTACTTC. The encoded protein is CASSLRPGGTYEQYF.

Points on this clonotype: A read error may account for a junction end that differs from germline. V and J are TRBV28 and TRBJ2-7; the D is unclear. The CDR3 length is 11 residues. Germline CDR1 reads MDHEN; CDR2 reads SYDVKM. The CDR3 here is CPSRASIEQYF. CDR3 DNA sequence: TGTCCCAGCCGGGCGTCAATCGAGCAGTACTTC.

This clonotype was seen a few times. The rearrangement joins TRBV30 to TRBJ1-2, with 12 bases that match TRBD1. The CDR3 sequence is 15 residues long. The ends lost 4 bases at V and 8 bases at J; junction bases unmatched: 11. CDR1 is GTSNPN and CDR2 is SVGIG in the germline V gene (reference sequence). CDR3 nucleotides: TGTGCCTGGATCCGGGACAGGGGGCATTTAGGAGGCTACACCTTC. It codes for CAWIRDRGHLGGYTF.

The chain recombines TRBV18 with TRBJ2-1; the D is unclear. Germline V gives CDR1 KGHSH, CDR2 LQKENI. The CDR3 loop spans 14 amino acids. V lost 3 bases and J lost 8, with 14 bases in between. The CDR3 coding sequence is TGTGCCAGCTCACCTTACCTGCAGGCGGATGAGCAGTTCTTC. The encoded protein is CASSPYLQADEQFF.

This clonotype was counted only a few times. The rearrangement joins TRBV29-1 to TRBJ2-3; no definite D call. V lost 4 bases, J lost 4 bases, and 12 bases lay in between. Germline CDR1 is SQVTM and CDR2 is ANQGSEA. The CDR3 runs to 13 residues. The CDR3: CSVVPHLPDTQYF. The CDR3 DNA follows: TGCAGCGTTGTACCCCATCTTCCAGATACGCAGTATTTT.